The text below deals with one T cell receptor beta chain. This CDR3 spans 17 amino acids. V lost 1 base, J lost 5 bases, and 12 bases stayed unmatched. The germline V gene has CDR1 SGHDN and CDR2 FVKESK. This entry comes from a study of OX40 agonist ivuxolimab in advanced cancers. Here immunoSEQ multiplex PCR was the method, and the copy in TCRdb shows in-frame clones only, minus some. This table has around 82,000 clones, approximately 90% appearing once. This chain links TRBV14 with TRBJ2-3, with 7 bases aligning to TRBD1. The specimen comprised CD4+ or CD8+ T cells sorted from blood, sampled in a trial of the OX40 agonist ivuxolimab. The TCR comes from an adult with an advanced solid tumor such as melanoma, head and neck, liver or kidney cancer. The CDR3 region has the DNA TGTGCCAGCAGCCAAGCCCACGGGGCAGGGGGTATAGATACGCAGTATTTT. The encoded protein is CASSQAHGAGGIDTQYF.